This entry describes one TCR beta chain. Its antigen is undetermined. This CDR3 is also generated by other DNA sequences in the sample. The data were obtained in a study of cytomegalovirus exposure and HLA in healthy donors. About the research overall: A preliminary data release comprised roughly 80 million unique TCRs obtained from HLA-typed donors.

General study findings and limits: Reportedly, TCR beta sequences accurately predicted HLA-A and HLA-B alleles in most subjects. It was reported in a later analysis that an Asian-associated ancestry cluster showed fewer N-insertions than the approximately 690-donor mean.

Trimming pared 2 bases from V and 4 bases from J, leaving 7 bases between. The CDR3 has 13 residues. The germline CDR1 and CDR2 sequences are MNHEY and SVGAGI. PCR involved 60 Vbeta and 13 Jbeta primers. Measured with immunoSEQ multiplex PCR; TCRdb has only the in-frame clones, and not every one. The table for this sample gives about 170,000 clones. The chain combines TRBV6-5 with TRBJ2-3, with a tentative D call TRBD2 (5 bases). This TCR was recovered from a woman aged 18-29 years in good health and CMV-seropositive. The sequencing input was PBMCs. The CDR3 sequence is CASSYPGADTQYF. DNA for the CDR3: TGTGCCAGCAGTTACCCCGGGGCAGATACGCAGTATTTT.